This is a list of T cell receptor beta chains from one sample in a study of blood T cell repertoires in COVID-19. Assay: immunoSEQ multiplex PCR; the TCRdb copy retains only in-frame clones and omits some. The sample holds under 200,000 clones, about four fifths seen once. Sequenced: peripheral blood. The receptor source for this set is a man in his forties or fifties who had recovered from COVID-19. The CDR3 runs from the conserved cysteine through the conserved F or W. The order of the fields is V gene, D gene, J gene, clone size, CDR3 protein, CDR3 DNA. D genes are given only for firm matches. Clone size is not always given. Where it is, it says once, few, many or a class for expanded clones.

v_gene: TRBV29-1; d_gene: TRBD2; j_gene: TRBJ2-3; abundance: .; CDR3aa: CSVGLAGVTDTQYF; CDR3nt: TGCAGCGTGGGACTAGCCGGAGTCACAGATACGCAGTATTTT
v_gene: TRBV6-2/TRBV6-3; d_gene: .; j_gene: TRBJ1-1; abundance: .; CDR3aa: CASSHGSEAFF; CDR3nt: TGTGCCAGCAGTCACGGGTCTGAAGCTTTCTTT
v_gene: TRBV5-8; d_gene: TRBD1; j_gene: TRBJ2-5; abundance: .; CDR3aa: CASSLRTGETQYF; CDR3nt: TGTGCCAGCAGCTTGAGGACAGGAGAGACCCAGTACTTC
v_gene: TRBV29-1; d_gene: .; j_gene: TRBJ1-2; abundance: .; CDR3aa: CSVDTDTNYGYTF; CDR3nt: TGCAGTGTCGACACGGACACTAACTATGGCTACACCTTC
v_gene: TRBV4-1; d_gene: TRBD1; j_gene: TRBJ2-7; abundance: .; CDR3aa: CASSLSGTGAYEQYF; CDR3nt: TGCGCCAGCAGCCTATCCGGGACAGGAGCCTACGAGCAGTACTTC
v_gene: TRBV18; d_gene: TRBD1; j_gene: TRBJ2-5; abundance: .; CDR3aa: CASSPVAQQGFQETQYF; CDR3nt: TGTGCCAGCTCACCGGTGGCCCAACAGGGGTTCCAAGAGACCCAGTACTTC
v_gene: TRBV11-3; d_gene: .; j_gene: TRBJ1-2; abundance: .; CDR3aa: CASSLVSGGYTF; CDR3nt: TGTGCCAGCAGCTTAGTGAGTGGTGGCTACACCTTC
v_gene: TRBV15; d_gene: .; j_gene: TRBJ2-2; abundance: .; CDR3aa: CATSRVARTNTGELFF; CDR3nt: TGTGCCACCAGCAGAGTGGCCAGAACGAACACCGGGGAGCTGTTTTTT
v_gene: TRBV2; d_gene: .; j_gene: TRBJ1-5; abundance: .; CDR3aa: CASRDKKGDNQPQHF; CDR3nt: TGTGCCAGCAGGGATAAGAAAGGGGATAATCAGCCCCAGCATTTT
v_gene: TRBV19; d_gene: .; j_gene: TRBJ1-1; abundance: .; CDR3aa: CASSVGGRRDTEAFF; CDR3nt: TGTGCCAGTAGTGTAGGTGGTAGGAGGGACACTGAAGCTTTCTTT
v_gene: TRBV5-4; d_gene: TRBD1; j_gene: TRBJ2-7; abundance: once; CDR3aa: CASSLRDRSGEQYF; CDR3nt: TGTGCCAGCAGCCTCCGGGACAGGTCGGGGGAGCAGTACTTC
v_gene: TRBV7-2; d_gene: TRBD1; j_gene: TRBJ2-3; abundance: .; CDR3aa: CASSRTGGQGRDTQYF; CDR3nt: TGTGCCAGCAGCCGTACGGGGGGACAGGGTCGGGATACGCAGTATTTT
v_gene: TRBV10-3; d_gene: TRBD2; j_gene: TRBJ2-5; abundance: .; CDR3aa: CAIKGLAGAGETQYF; CDR3nt: TGTGCCATCAAGGGGCTAGCGGGGGCAGGAGAGACCCAGTACTTC
v_gene: TRBV28; d_gene: TRBD1; j_gene: TRBJ2-7; abundance: once; CDR3aa: CASNTRGRNVEQYF; CDR3nt: TGTGCCAGCAACACCAGGGGGCGCAATGTCGAGCAGTACTTC
v_gene: TRBV9; d_gene: TRBD2; j_gene: TRBJ2-7; abundance: .; CDR3aa: CASSRLAGGSYEQYF; CDR3nt: TGTGCCAGCAGCCGACTAGCGGGAGGTTCCTACGAGCAGTACTTC
v_gene: TRBV4-2; d_gene: TRBD2; j_gene: TRBJ2-5; abundance: .; CDR3aa: CASSQGNRLAGGSLETQYF; CDR3nt: TGTGCCAGCAGCCAGGGCAACCGACTAGCGGGGGGCTCTCTTGAGACCCAGTACTTC
v_gene: TRBV24-1; d_gene: TRBD1; j_gene: TRBJ2-7; abundance: .; CDR3aa: CATSDRQGQVYEQYF; CDR3nt: TGTGCCACCAGTGACCGACAGGGACAGGTGTACGAGCAGTACTTC
v_gene: TRBV7-9; d_gene: .; j_gene: TRBJ2-1; abundance: few; CDR3aa: CASSYRTVYNEQFF; CDR3nt: TGTGCCAGCAGCTACCGGACAGTATACAATGAGCAGTTCTTC
v_gene: TRBV6-5; d_gene: TRBD1; j_gene: TRBJ2-3; abundance: .; CDR3aa: CASRDSLSTDTQYF; CDR3nt: TGTGCCAGCCGGGACAGCCTAAGCACAGATACGCAGTATTTT
v_gene: TRBV29-1; d_gene: TRBD2; j_gene: TRBJ2-1; abundance: .; CDR3aa: CSVAGGTSKGEQFF; CDR3nt: TGCAGCGTTGCTGGCGGGACTAGTAAAGGGGAGCAGTTCTTC
v_gene: TRBV7-2; d_gene: TRBD2; j_gene: TRBJ2-7; abundance: .; CDR3aa: CASSSRNIRYSGRHF; CDR3nt: TGTGCCAGCAGCTCCCGTAACATTAGATATAGCGGGAGACACTTC
v_gene: TRBV28; d_gene: .; j_gene: TRBJ1-6; abundance: .; CDR3aa: CASRWSYNSPLHF; CDR3nt: TGTGCCAGTCGGTGGTCCTATAATTCACCCCTCCACTTT
v_gene: TRBV19; d_gene: TRBD1; j_gene: TRBJ2-7; abundance: .; CDR3aa: CASSPRDRGYEQYF; CDR3nt: TGTGCCAGTAGTCCCCGGGACAGGGGCTACGAGCAGTACTTC
v_gene: TRBV28; d_gene: .; j_gene: TRBJ2-5; abundance: .; CDR3aa: CASSLGTANKETQYF; CDR3nt: TGTGCCAGCAGTTTAGGGACTGCAAATAAAGAGACCCAGTACTTC
v_gene: TRBV11-2; d_gene: TRBD1; j_gene: TRBJ2-5; abundance: few; CDR3aa: CASSLGQAVEETQYF; CDR3nt: TGTGCCAGCAGCCTGGGACAGGCCGTCGAGGAGACCCAGTACTTC
v_gene: TRBV27; d_gene: .; j_gene: TRBJ1-1; abundance: few; CDR3aa: CASREGPNTEAFF; CDR3nt: TGTGCCAGCAGGGAGGGACCGAACACTGAAGCTTTCTTT
v_gene: TRBV27; d_gene: TRBD1; j_gene: TRBJ1-4; abundance: .; CDR3aa: CASSSRQGVVEKLFF; CDR3nt: TGTGCCAGCAGTTCCAGACAGGGGGTAGTTGAAAAACTGTTTTTT
v_gene: TRBV7-2; d_gene: .; j_gene: TRBJ2-5; abundance: .; CDR3aa: CASSLRVGVGETQYF; CDR3nt: TGTGCCAGCAGCCTCCGGGTCGGGGTGGGAGAGACCCAGTACTTC
v_gene: TRBV9; d_gene: .; j_gene: TRBJ2-2; abundance: .; CDR3aa: CASSERVAGELFF; CDR3nt: TGTGCCAGCAGCGAACGAGTGGCCGGGGAGCTGTTTTTT
v_gene: TRBV29-1; d_gene: TRBD1; j_gene: TRBJ1-1; abundance: .; CDR3aa: CSAQTGMNTEAFF; CDR3nt: TGCAGCGCCCAGACAGGGATGAACACTGAAGCTTTCTTT
v_gene: TRBV2; d_gene: .; j_gene: TRBJ2-3; abundance: .; CDR3aa: CASSELGLSVTDTQYF; CDR3nt: TGTGCCAGCAGTGAGCTAGGACTCTCAGTCACAGATACGCAGTATTTT
v_gene: TRBV6-5; d_gene: TRBD1; j_gene: TRBJ1-1; abundance: .; CDR3aa: CASSYVQGAMNTEAFF; CDR3nt: TGTGCCAGCAGTTACGTTCAGGGGGCAATGAACACTGAAGCTTTCTTT
v_gene: TRBV27; d_gene: TRBD1; j_gene: TRBJ2-7; abundance: .; CDR3aa: CASSRSPGQGSYEQYF; CDR3nt: TGTGCCAGCAGTAGATCGCCGGGACAGGGGTCCTACGAGCAGTACTTC
v_gene: TRBV12-3/TRBV12-4; d_gene: .; j_gene: TRBJ2-4; abundance: .; CDR3aa: CASSGVVQYF; CDR3nt: TGTGCCAGCAGTGGAGTCGTTCAGTACTTC
v_gene: TRBV7-9; d_gene: .; j_gene: TRBJ1-3; abundance: .; CDR3aa: CASSLGSYEFGNTIYF; CDR3nt: TGTGCCAGCAGTTTAGGGTCCTACGAATTTGGAAACACCATATATTTT